A selection of T cell receptor beta chains follows, all from one sample in a study of T cells expressing NK-cell markers. Reanalyzing the 5' RACE reads, TCRdb keeps one entry per CDR3 protein, without DNA. This table lists about 390,000 distinct CDR3 sequences. The sequenced sample consisted of blood T cells: a sorted CD56 or NKG2C T cell subset, CD4+ or CD8+ T cells, or bulk PBMC T cells (not recorded which). These receptors were collected from a woman in her forties or fifties in good health. Both conserved end residues are part of each CDR3. Fields, in order: J gene, V gene, CDR3 protein.

j_call: TRBJ2-1; v_call: TRBV12-3/TRBV12-4; cdr3_aa: CASGGTPINEQFF
j_call: TRBJ2-7; v_call: TRBV5-1; cdr3_aa: CASSAGQGILGYF
j_call: TRBJ2-2; v_call: TRBV7-8; cdr3_aa: CASTSEGANTGELFF
j_call: TRBJ1-5; v_call: TRBV3-1; cdr3_aa: CASSQEQGQPQHF
j_call: TRBJ1-1; v_call: TRBV11-2; cdr3_aa: CASSLKQPEAFF
j_call: TRBJ2-7; v_call: TRBV20-1; cdr3_aa: CSARTGGTDEQYF
j_call: TRBJ2-1; v_call: TRBV5-1; cdr3_aa: CASSLEVGGYEQFF
j_call: TRBJ2-3; v_call: TRBV7-2; cdr3_aa: CASKTSYTDTQYF
j_call: TRBJ2-1; v_call: TRBV12-3/TRBV12-4; cdr3_aa: CASSLSQSSYNEQFF
j_call: TRBJ2-5; v_call: TRBV10-3; cdr3_aa: CAISEPARAETQYF
j_call: TRBJ2-5; v_call: TRBV5-1; cdr3_aa: CASSLAGTGGPETQYF
j_call: TRBJ2-3; v_call: TRBV5-1; cdr3_aa: CASSTLAGLSTDTQYF
j_call: TRBJ2-2; v_call: TRBV24-1; cdr3_aa: CATSDFLAGGVNTGELFF
j_call: TRBJ2-5; v_call: TRBV7-9; cdr3_aa: CASSLSSKETQYF
j_call: TRBJ2-1; v_call: TRBV6-5; cdr3_aa: CASSPNPGTPQFF
j_call: TRBJ2-2; v_call: TRBV20-1; cdr3_aa: CSARKGGRTGELFF
j_call: TRBJ2-4; v_call: TRBV11-2; cdr3_aa: CASTSPRGRNQYF
j_call: TRBJ2-5; v_call: TRBV18; cdr3_aa: CASSPKEGEETQYF
j_call: TRBJ2-3; v_call: TRBV10-3; cdr3_aa: CAISESSGAPDTQYF
j_call: TRBJ2-1; v_call: TRBV2; cdr3_aa: CASSGGGEPITYNEQFF
j_call: TRBJ2-2; v_call: TRBV30; cdr3_aa: CAWSVYRTNTGELFF
j_call: TRBJ2-7; v_call: TRBV5-1; cdr3_aa: CASSLPGQGASEQYF
j_call: TRBJ2-5; v_call: TRBV4-1; cdr3_aa: CASSQDPGLAANQETQYF
j_call: TRBJ1-1; v_call: TRBV5-1; cdr3_aa: CASSETTGTEAFF
j_call: TRBJ2-2; v_call: TRBV27; cdr3_aa: CASSILPGTGELFF
j_call: TRBJ2-2; v_call: TRBV27; cdr3_aa: CASRRGGELFF
j_call: TRBJ2-1; v_call: TRBV15; cdr3_aa: CATSRDLGTSGPWGEQFF
j_call: TRBJ2-5; v_call: TRBV5-1; cdr3_aa: CASRSAPGRQETQYF
j_call: TRBJ2-1; v_call: TRBV18; cdr3_aa: CASSEGLGGHEQFF
j_call: TRBJ2-1; v_call: TRBV12-3/TRBV12-4; cdr3_aa: CASSSLEGGIIDEQFF
j_call: TRBJ2-3; v_call: TRBV2; cdr3_aa: CASSETGNTQYF
j_call: TRBJ2-3; v_call: TRBV5-1; cdr3_aa: CASSLGGNTDTQYF
j_call: TRBJ2-7; v_call: TRBV4-1; cdr3_aa: CASRQGAAGDWYEQYF
j_call: TRBJ1-1; v_call: TRBV6-5; cdr3_aa: CASSWTGQTEAFF
j_call: TRBJ2-1; v_call: TRBV7-3; cdr3_aa: CASSFPPGEPDNEQFF
j_call: TRBJ1-1; v_call: TRBV6-5; cdr3_aa: CASSPTGSFEAFF
j_call: TRBJ1-1; v_call: TRBV29-1; cdr3_aa: CSVLPTGMNTEAFF
j_call: TRBJ2-2; v_call: TRBV11-2; cdr3_aa: CASSTRTGGMNTGELFF
j_call: TRBJ2-1; v_call: TRBV5-1; cdr3_aa: CASSSKTGGEYNEQFF
j_call: TRBJ2-1; v_call: TRBV15; cdr3_aa: CATRVPGLANEQFF
j_call: TRBJ2-7; v_call: TRBV19; cdr3_aa: CASRGQGTRTSGSSSYEQYF
j_call: TRBJ2-7; v_call: TRBV6-1; cdr3_aa: CASSEARGRSYEQYF
j_call: TRBJ2-1; v_call: TRBV5-1; cdr3_aa: CASSLSSPTYNEQFF
j_call: TRBJ2-3; v_call: TRBV11-2; cdr3_aa: CASSGTGTSGTDTQYF
j_call: TRBJ2-1; v_call: TRBV11-2; cdr3_aa: CASSEQGPYNEQFF
j_call: TRBJ2-2; v_call: TRBV28; cdr3_aa: CASSWTGVGELFF
j_call: TRBJ2-3; v_call: TRBV10-1; cdr3_aa: CASSESNSGTQYF
j_call: TRBJ2-5; v_call: TRBV11-3; cdr3_aa: CASSFHGQGGKETQYF
j_call: TRBJ2-5; v_call: TRBV9; cdr3_aa: CASSVRQGQETQYF
j_call: TRBJ2-3; v_call: TRBV20-1; cdr3_aa: CSAPGTSGITQYF
j_call: TRBJ1-5; v_call: TRBV6-1; cdr3_aa: CASSVSRDRGQWPQHF